The present T cell receptor (beta chain) was sequenced within a study of Ad26.COV2.S vaccination and SARS-CoV-2 variants. In the study overall: Ad26.COV2.S was injected intramuscularly once or twice, 56 days apart.

Treatment reported: about 20 received Ad26.COV2.S at low or high dose, single or two shots; 5 received placebo; per-sample allocation not given. Vaccine and placebo recipients were sampled on day 63 after the first injection. This Boston cohort included adults aged 18-55 years. The study used a vaccine consisting of an Ad26 vector that expressed Wuhan-strain SARS-CoV-2 spike. The CDR3 totals 15 residues. In germline, CDR1 is SGHTA, CDR2 FQGTGA. Trimming took off 5 bases at V and 5 bases at J, with 15 bases between the two ends. This table comes from immunoSEQ multiplex PCR, and its TCRdb copy is limited to in-frame clones, with some not included. The repertoire holds hundreds of thousands of clones, 89% seen once, with approximately 2.5% in the top ten.

The chain recombines TRBV7-3 with TRBJ2-2, with D uncertain. The sample was peripheral blood, taken in a trial of Ad26.COV2.S vaccine versus placebo. This clonotype was obtained from a person aged 18-65 years who received the Ad26.COV2.S COVID-19 vaccine or a placebo. This chain's CDR3 is CASSPGVALTGELFF. The CDR3, as DNA: TGTGCCAGCAGCCCTGGCGTAGCATTAACCGGGGAGCTGTTTTTT.